This T cell receptor (beta chain) was recorded in a study of cytomegalovirus exposure and HLA in healthy donors. Study conclusions and caveats: Listed as cytomegalovirus-associated were approximately 160 TCR beta chains.

Sequenced by immunoSEQ multiplex PCR; TCRdb stores in-frame clones only, minus some. Found here are roughly 120,000 clones, around 94% of them singletons; the top ten hold approximately 1.3%. This CDR3 has 19 amino acids. Germline lookup yields CDR1 MDHEN and CDR2 SYDVKM. Unmatched junction bases numbered 12, after V lost 4 bases and J lost 1 base. As for this clone: What it binds is not known.

The receptor's source is a woman aged 18-35 years in good health and CMV-seronegative. The chain couples TRBV28 to TRBJ2-4; the match to TRBD2 covers 11 bases. Sequences were obtained from PBMCs. The CDR3 reads CASSSGGLAEGYAKNIQYF. Here the CDR3 DNA reads TGTGCCAGCAGTTCCGGGGGACTAGCGGAGGGTTACGCCAAAAACATTCAGTACTTC. Full variable domain (missing parts from reference TRBV28 and TRBJ2-4): DVKVTQSSRYLVKRTGEKVFLECVQDMDHENMFWYRQDPGLGLRLIYFSYDVKMKEKGDIPEGYSVSREKKERFSLILESASTNQTSMYLCASSSGGLAEGYAKNIQYFGAGTRLSVL.